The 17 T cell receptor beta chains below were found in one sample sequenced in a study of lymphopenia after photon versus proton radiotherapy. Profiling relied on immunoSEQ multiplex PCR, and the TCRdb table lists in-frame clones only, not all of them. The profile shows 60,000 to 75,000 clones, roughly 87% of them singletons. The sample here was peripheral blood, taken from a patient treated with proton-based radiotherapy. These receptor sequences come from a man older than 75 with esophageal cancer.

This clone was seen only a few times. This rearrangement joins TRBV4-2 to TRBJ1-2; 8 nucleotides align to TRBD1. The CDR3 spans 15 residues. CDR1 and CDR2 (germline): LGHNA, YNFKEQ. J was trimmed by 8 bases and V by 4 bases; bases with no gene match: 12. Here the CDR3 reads CASSPRTGSDLGYTF. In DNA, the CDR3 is TGTGCCAGCAGCCCCCGGACAGGGTCGGATTTAGGCTACACCTTC.

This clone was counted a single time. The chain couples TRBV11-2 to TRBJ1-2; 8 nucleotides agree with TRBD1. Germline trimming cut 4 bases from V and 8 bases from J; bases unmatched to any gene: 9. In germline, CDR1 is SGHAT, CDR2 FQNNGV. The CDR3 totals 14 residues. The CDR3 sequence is CASSWGQEVGGYTF. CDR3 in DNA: TGTGCCAGCAGCTGGGGACAGGAGGTGGGAGGCTACACCTTC.

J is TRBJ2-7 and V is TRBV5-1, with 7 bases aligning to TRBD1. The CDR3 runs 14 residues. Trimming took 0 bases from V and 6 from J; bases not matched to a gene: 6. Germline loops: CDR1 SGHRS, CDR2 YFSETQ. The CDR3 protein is CASSLGQGWGEQYF. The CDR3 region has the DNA TGCGCCAGCAGCTTGGGACAGGGTTGGGGCGAGCAGTACTTC.

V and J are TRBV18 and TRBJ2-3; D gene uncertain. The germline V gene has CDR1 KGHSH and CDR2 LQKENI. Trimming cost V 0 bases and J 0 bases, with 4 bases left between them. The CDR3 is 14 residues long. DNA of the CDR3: TGTGCCAGCTCACCACCCCCTAGCACAGATACGCAGTATTTT. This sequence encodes CASSPPPSTDTQYF.

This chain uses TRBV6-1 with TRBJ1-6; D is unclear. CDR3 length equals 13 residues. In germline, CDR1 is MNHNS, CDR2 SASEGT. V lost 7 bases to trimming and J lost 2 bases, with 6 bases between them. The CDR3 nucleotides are TGTGCCAGCACCGTAACCTATAATTCACCCCTCCACTTT. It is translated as CASTVTYNSPLHF.

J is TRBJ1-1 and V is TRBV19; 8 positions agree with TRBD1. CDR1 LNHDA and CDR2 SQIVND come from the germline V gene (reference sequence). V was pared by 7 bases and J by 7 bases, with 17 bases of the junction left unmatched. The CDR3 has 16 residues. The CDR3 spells CASNPQGAGGRIEAFF. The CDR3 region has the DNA TGTGCCAGTAACCCCCAGGGGGCAGGGGGCCGTATTGAAGCTTTCTTT.

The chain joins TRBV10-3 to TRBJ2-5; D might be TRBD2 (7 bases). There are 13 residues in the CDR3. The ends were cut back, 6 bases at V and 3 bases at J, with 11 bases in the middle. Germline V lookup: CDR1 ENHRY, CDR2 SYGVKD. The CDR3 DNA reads TGTGCCATCAGAGGGGGGGCAGAAGAGACCCAGTACTTC. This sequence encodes CAIRGGAEETQYF.

CDR3 nucleotide sequence: TGTGCCAGCTCCTTATGGGGACAGATCCACGAGCAGTACTTC. Protein sequence: CASSLWGQIHEQYF. The chain recombines TRBV7-9 with TRBJ2-7, with TRBD1 matching over 7 bases. V lost 8 bases, J lost 5 bases, and 12 bases stayed unmatched. Germline V gene sequence: CDR1 SEHNR, CDR2 FQNEAQ (reference sequence). The CDR3 totals 14 residues. Looking up the rest from reference TRBV7-9 and TRBJ2-7 gives the full variable domain: DTGVSQNPRHKITKRGQNVTFRCDPISEHNRLYWYRQTLGQGPEFLTYFQNEAQLEKSRLLSDRFSAERPKGSFSTLEIQRTEQGDSAMYLCASSLWGQIHEQYFGPGTRLTVT.

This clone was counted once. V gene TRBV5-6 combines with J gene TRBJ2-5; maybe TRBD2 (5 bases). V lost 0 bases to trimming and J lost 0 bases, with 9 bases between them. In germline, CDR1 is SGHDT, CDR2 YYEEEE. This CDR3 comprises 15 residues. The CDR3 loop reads CASSLGSSYQETQYF. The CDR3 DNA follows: TGTGCCAGCAGCTTGGGTTCTAGCTACCAAGAGACCCAGTACTTC.

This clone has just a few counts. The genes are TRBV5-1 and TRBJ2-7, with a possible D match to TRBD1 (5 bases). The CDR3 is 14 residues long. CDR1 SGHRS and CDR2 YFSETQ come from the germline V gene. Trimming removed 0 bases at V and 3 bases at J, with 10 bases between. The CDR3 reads CASSLVGEGYEQYF. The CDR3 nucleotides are TGCGCCAGCAGCTTGGTAGGGGAAGGCTACGAGCAGTACTTC.

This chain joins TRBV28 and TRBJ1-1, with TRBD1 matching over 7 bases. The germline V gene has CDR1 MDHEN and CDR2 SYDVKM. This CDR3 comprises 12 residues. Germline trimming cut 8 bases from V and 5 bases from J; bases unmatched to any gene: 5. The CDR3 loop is CASATGITEAFF. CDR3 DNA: TGTGCCAGCGCGACAGGGATAACTGAAGCTTTCTTT.

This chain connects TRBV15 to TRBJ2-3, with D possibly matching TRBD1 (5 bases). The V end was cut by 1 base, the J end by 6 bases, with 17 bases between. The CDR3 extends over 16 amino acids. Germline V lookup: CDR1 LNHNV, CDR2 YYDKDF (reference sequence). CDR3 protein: CATSRGLGVPGDTQYF. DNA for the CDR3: TGTGCCACCAGCAGAGGATTAGGGGTCCCCGGGGATACGCAGTATTTT.

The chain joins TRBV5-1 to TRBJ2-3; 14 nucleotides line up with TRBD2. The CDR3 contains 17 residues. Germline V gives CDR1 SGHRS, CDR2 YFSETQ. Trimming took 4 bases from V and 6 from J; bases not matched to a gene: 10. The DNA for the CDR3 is TGCGCCAGCAGCCCGAGAGGACTAGCGGGAGGAAGGGATACGCAGTATTTT. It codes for CASSPRGLAGGRDTQYF.

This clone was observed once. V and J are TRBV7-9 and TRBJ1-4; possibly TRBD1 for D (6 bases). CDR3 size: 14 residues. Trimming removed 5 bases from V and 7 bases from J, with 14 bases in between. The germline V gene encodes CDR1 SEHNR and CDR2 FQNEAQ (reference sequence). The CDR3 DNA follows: TGTGCCAGCAGCCAGGGGCGGGAAGTTGAAAAACTGTTTTTT. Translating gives CASSQGREVEKLFF.

Here the CDR3 reads CASSQGYRADPHNEQFF. The CDR3 coding sequence is TGCGCCAGCAGCCAAGGTTACAGGGCTGACCCCCACAATGAGCAGTTCTTC. This chain joins TRBV4-3 and TRBJ2-1, with D tentatively TRBD1 (6 bases). CDR1 and CDR2 (germline): LGHNA, YSLEER. Trimming shortened V by 1 base and J by 5 bases, and 18 bases separated the two germline ends. The CDR3 length is 17 residues.

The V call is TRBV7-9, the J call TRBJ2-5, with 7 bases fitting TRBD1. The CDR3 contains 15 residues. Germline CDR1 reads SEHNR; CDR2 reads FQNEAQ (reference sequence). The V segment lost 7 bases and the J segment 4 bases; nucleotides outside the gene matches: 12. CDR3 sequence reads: CASTGRQGMVETQYF. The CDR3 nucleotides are TGTGCCAGCACCGGTAGACAGGGTATGGTAGAGACCCAGTACTTC.

CDR3 loop: CSASPGVRQYF. CDR3 bases: TGCAGTGCTAGTCCGGGGGTACGGCAGTATTTT. The chain is built from TRBV20-1 and TRBJ2-3, with D perhaps TRBD2 (6 bases). CDR3 length equals 11 residues. Germline loops: CDR1 DFQATT, CDR2 SNEGSKA (reference sequence). Trimming pared 3 bases from V and 11 bases from J, leaving 12 bases between.